A selection of T cell receptor beta chains follows, all from one sample in a study of T cell repertoires in cytomegalovirus infection. TCRdb analysed the reads with MiXCR anew, one entry per CDR3 protein. The repertoire consists of about 300,000 distinct CDR3 sequences, with 9.6% occurring once and the leading ten covering over 2.5%. Input material: PBMCs. All receptors derive from a human donor in good health (CMV status not recorded). Some clones in this sample may be carry-over from other donors' samples. CDR3s include the opening cysteine and the closing phenylalanine or tryptophan. Each record gives: V gene, D gene, clone size, CDR3 length, J gene, CDR3 protein, CDR3 DNA. A D gene is named only where the DNA matches it firmly. Where a row states a size, it is once, few, many or the class of an expanded clone; other rows omit it.

>TRBV7-3|NA|many|13|TRBJ2-2
CASRKDLPGELFF
TGTGCCAGCAGGAAGGACTTGCCCGGGGAGCTGTTTTTT
>TRBV7-2|TRBD1|many|13|TRBJ2-1
CASSFRGSDEQFF
TGTGCCAGCAGCTTCAGGGGGTCCGATGAGCAGTTCTTC
>TRBV7-9|NA|NA|12|TRBJ1-1
CASSSDRREAFF
TGTGCCAGCAGCTCGGACCGAAGGGAAGCTTTCTTT
>TRBV11-2|TRBD2|many|17|TRBJ2-2
CASSPWGGGAVTGELFF
TGTGCCAGCAGCCCCTGGGGCGGGGGGGCCGTCACCGGGGAGCTGTTTTTT
>TRBV29-1|NA|many|13|TRBJ1-1
CSGRPGGRTEAFF
TGCAGCGGTCGGCCCGGGGGGAGGACTGAAGCTTTCTTT
>TRBV29-1|TRBD2|NA|16|TRBJ2-2
CSVRGLAGGNTGELFF
TGCAGCGTTCGCGGACTAGCGGGGGGCAACACCGGGGAGCTGTTTTTT
>TRBV3-1|TRBD2|NA|17|TRBJ2-1
CASSSRSGASSYNEQFF
TGTGCCAGCAGCTCGCGTAGCGGGGCAAGCTCCTACAATGAGCAGTTCTTC
>TRBV20-1|NA|many|15|TRBJ1-6
CSASDPAEGNSPLHF
TGCAGTGCTAGCGACCCAGCGGAGGGTAATTCACCCCTCCACTTT
>TRBV29-1|TRBD1|NA|14|TRBJ2-2
CSGRQGANTGELFF
TGCAGCGGGAGACAGGGGGCGAACACCGGGGAGCTGTTTTTT
>TRBV7-2|NA|many|17|TRBJ2-1
CASSPLWGGPSYNEQFF
TGTGCCAGCAGCCCACTGTGGGGGGGCCCCTCCTACAATGAGCAGTTCTTC
>TRBV28|TRBD1|NA|14|TRBJ1-1
CASSFPGGYSEAFF
TGTGCCAGCAGTTTCCCAGGGGGATATAGTGAAGCTTTCTTT
>TRBV6-6|NA|NA|11|TRBJ2-5
CATESVETQYF
TGTGCCACAGAATCAGTAGAGACCCAGTACTTC
>TRBV2|TRBD1|many|12|TRBJ2-5
CASRNRGETQYF
TGTGCCAGCAGGAACAGGGGGGAGACCCAGTACTTC
>TRBV28|NA|many|13|TRBJ1-5
CASRGSGNQPQHF
TGTGCCAGCAGGGGGTCCGGGAATCAGCCCCAGCATTTT
>TRBV6-1|NA|many|15|TRBJ1-5
CASSYVEKSNQPQHF
TGTGCCAGCAGTTATGTGGAAAAGAGCAATCAGCCCCAGCATTTT
>TRBV28|NA|once|14|TRBJ1-5
CASSSAAGGQPQHF
TGTGCCAGCAGTTCCGCGGCTGGGGGTCAGCCCCAGCATTTT
>TRBV28|NA|NA|12|TRBJ1-5
CAVLRKDQPQHF
TGTGCAGTTTTGCGCAAAGATCAGCCCCAGCATTTT
>TRBV7-2|NA|many|14|TRBJ2-5
CASSLAPSVETQYF
TGTGCCAGCAGCTTAGCTCCTAGCGTAGAGACCCAGTACTTC
>TRBV20-1|TRBD2|many|14|TRBJ2-1
CSARASGGGNEQFF
TGCAGTGCTAGGGCTAGCGGGGGGGGAAATGAGCAGTTCTTC
>TRBV12-3/TRBV12-4|TRBD2|many|14|TRBJ2-7
CASRGAGGRYEQYF
TGTGCCAGCAGGGGGGCGGGGGGTAGGTACGAGCAGTACTTC
>TRBV19|TRBD1|NA|16|TRBJ2-5
CASSSRQGSGTETQYF
TGTGCCAGTAGTTCTCGACAGGGCTCGGGGACGGAGACCCAGTACTTC
>TRBV20-1|NA|many|14|TRBJ1-5
CSARESIGDQPQHF
TGCAGTGCTAGAGAGAGTATTGGGGATCAGCCCCAGCATTTT
>TRBV7-2|NA|many|15|TRBJ2-1
CASRPSSNRYNEQFF
TGTGCCAGCAGACCCTCCTCGAACAGATACAATGAGCAGTTCTTC
>TRBV10-3|TRBD2|NA|15|TRBJ2-1
CAISSSGVSYNEQFF
TGTGCCATCAGTTCTAGCGGTGTTTCCTACAATGAGCAGTTCTTC
>TRBV12-5|NA|NA|15|TRBJ2-2
CASGPGGTEPGELFF
TGTGCTAGTGGTCCCGGAGGGACGGAGCCCGGGGAGCTGTTTTTT
>TRBV3-1|TRBD2|NA|15|TRBJ2-5
CASSFSGRRGQTQYF
TGTGCCAGCAGCTTTAGCGGGAGGCGGGGGCAGACCCAGTACTTC
>TRBV10-3|TRBD1|many|15|TRBJ2-2
CAIRDGQGDTGELFF
TGTGCCATCAGGGACGGACAGGGGGACACCGGGGAGCTGTTTTTT
>TRBV5-1|NA|many|13|TRBJ2-1
CASSDSGATEQFF
TGCGCCAGCAGCGATTCCGGGGCCACGGAGCAGTTCTTC
>TRBV20-1|NA|NA|15|TRBJ1-6
CSARVGSPYNSPLHF
TGCAGTGCTAGAGTTGGCAGCCCTTATAATTCACCCCTCCACTTT
>TRBV25-1|NA|NA|14|TRBJ1-1
CASSDGGPNAEAFF
TGTGCCAGCAGTGATGGGGGACCGAACGCTGAAGCTTTCTTT
>TRBV28|TRBD1|NA|17|TRBJ1-3
CASLTGTSSSSGNTIYF
TGTGCCAGCTTGACAGGGACGAGCTCGAGCTCTGGAAACACCATATATTTT
>TRBV7-2|TRBD1|many|15|TRBJ2-5
CASSSRQGFSETQYF
TGTGCCAGCAGCTCAAGACAGGGATTTTCAGAGACCCAGTACTTC
>TRBV28|NA|many|17|TRBJ1-5
CASSSFVQGGPRQPQHF
TGTGCCAGCAGTTCTTTCGTACAGGGTGGCCCTCGGCAGCCCCAGCATTTT
>TRBV12-3/TRBV12-4|NA|few|9|TRBJ1-2
CASSPPTIF
TGTGCCAGCAGTCCCCCGACCATCTTC
>TRBV28|NA|few|14|TRBJ2-2
CASSLSGGSGELFF
TGTGCCAGCAGTTTATCAGGCGGGTCCGGGGAGCTGTTTTTT
>TRBV20-1|NA|NA|14|TRBJ2-5
CSAEGGWVQETQYF
TGCAGTGCGGAAGGGGGTTGGGTCCAAGAGACCCAGTACTTC
>TRBV5-1|TRBD1|NA|15|TRBJ2-5
CASGNQGAIQETQYF
TGCGCCAGCGGGAATCAGGGGGCCATTCAAGAGACCCAGTACTTC
>TRBV7-9|NA|many|13|TRBJ2-5
CASSSDGQETQYF
TGTGCCAGCAGCTCGGACGGGCAAGAGACCCAGTACTTC
>TRBV11-3|NA|many|13|TRBJ1-1
CASSPRYGTEAFF
TGTGCCAGCAGCCCTAGGTATGGCACTGAAGCTTTCTTT
>TRBV7-9|NA|few|16|TRBJ1-3
CATDPSSSSGGNTIYF
TGTGCCACCGACCCGTCCTCGAGTAGTGGTGGAAACACCATATATTTT
>TRBV5-5|TRBD1|many|19|TRBJ2-1
CASNGQGIGKTRPDNEQFF
TGTGCCAGCAACGGACAGGGGATTGGTAAGACTAGGCCAGACAATGAGCAGTTCTTC
>TRBV7-9|NA|many|14|TRBJ1-3
CASGAETSGNTIYF
TGTGCCAGCGGGGCGGAGACCTCTGGAAACACCATATATTTT
>TRBV20-1|TRBD1|few|15|TRBJ2-7
CSANQQGASRNEQYF
TGCAGTGCTAATCAGCAGGGGGCGAGTAGGAACGAGCAGTACTTC
>TRBV28|NA|few|14|TRBJ1-4
CASSPGGRGEKLFF
TGTGCCAGCAGTCCGGGTGGGAGAGGGGAAAAACTGTTTTTT
>TRBV14|NA|NA|24|TRBJ1-4
CASSQDKKNFPVFTGYIANEKLFF
TGTGCCAGCAGCCAAGATAAAAAGAATTTTCCAGTGTTTACAGGGTATATAGCTAATGAAAAACTGTTTTTT
>TRBV2|TRBD1|many|16|TRBJ2-2
CASSVLKGADTGELFF
TGTGCCAGCAGTGTCTTAAAGGGGGCGGACACCGGGGAGCTGTTTTTT
>TRBV12-3/TRBV12-4|NA|NA|15|TRBJ2-5
CASSPDTRRQETQYF
TGTGCCAGCAGTCCTGACACAAGGCGACAAGAGACCCAGTACTTC
>TRBV19|NA|many|17|TRBJ2-5
CASSKNSQGPGKKTQYF
TGTGCCAGTAGTAAAAACTCCCAAGGCCCGGGGAAGAAGACCCAGTACTTC
>TRBV20-1|NA|few|14|TRBJ1-4
CSARDAATNEKLFF
TGCAGTGCTAGAGATGCGGCAACTAATGAAAAACTGTTTTTT